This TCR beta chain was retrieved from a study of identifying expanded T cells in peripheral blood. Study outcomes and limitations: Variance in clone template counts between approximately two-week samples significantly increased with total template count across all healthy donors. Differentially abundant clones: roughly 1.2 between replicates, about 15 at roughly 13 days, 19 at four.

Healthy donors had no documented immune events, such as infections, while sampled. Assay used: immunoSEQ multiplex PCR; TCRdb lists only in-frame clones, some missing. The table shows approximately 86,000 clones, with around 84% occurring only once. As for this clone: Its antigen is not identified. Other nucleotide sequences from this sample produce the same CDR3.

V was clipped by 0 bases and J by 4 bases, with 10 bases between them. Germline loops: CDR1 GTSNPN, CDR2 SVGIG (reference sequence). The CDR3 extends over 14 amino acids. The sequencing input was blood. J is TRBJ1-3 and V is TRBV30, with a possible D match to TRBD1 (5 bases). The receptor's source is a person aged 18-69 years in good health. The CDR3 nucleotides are TGTGCCTGGAGTGTCGGGGGGTCCGGAAACACCATATATTTT. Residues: CAWSVGGSGNTIYF. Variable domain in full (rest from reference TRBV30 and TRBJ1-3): SQTIHQWPATLVQPVGSPLSLECTVEGTSNPNLYWYRQAAGRGLQLLFYSVGIGQISSEVPQNLSASRPQDRQFILSSKKLLLSDSGFYLCAWSVGGSGNTIYFGEGSWLTVV.